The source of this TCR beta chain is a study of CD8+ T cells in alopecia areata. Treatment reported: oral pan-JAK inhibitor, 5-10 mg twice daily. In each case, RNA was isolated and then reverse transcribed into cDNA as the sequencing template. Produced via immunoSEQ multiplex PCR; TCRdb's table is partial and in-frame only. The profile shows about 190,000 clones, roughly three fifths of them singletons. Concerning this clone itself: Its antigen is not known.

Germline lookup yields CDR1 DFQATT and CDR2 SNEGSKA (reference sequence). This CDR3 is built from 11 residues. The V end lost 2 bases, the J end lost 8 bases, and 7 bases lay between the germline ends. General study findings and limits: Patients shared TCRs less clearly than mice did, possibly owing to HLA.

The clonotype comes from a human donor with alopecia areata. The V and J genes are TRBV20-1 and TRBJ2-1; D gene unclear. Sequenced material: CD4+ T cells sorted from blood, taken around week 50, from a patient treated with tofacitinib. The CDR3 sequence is CSARPIDEQFF. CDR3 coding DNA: TGCAGTGCTAGACCCATTGATGAGCAGTTCTTC.